This entry lists 18 T cell receptor beta chains sequenced from one sample in a study of blood T cell repertoires in COVID-19. Sequencing was performed with immunoSEQ multiplex PCR; in TCRdb, only in-frame clones are kept and a portion is missing. The sample gives approximately 90,000 clones, 75% to 90% of which show up once; less than 9.5% is in the top ten. The sample was peripheral blood. These receptors were collected from a man in his 60s with acute or convalescent COVID-19.

The chain uses TRBV5-1 and TRBJ2-2, with D possibly being TRBD1 (5 bases). The CDR3 is 15 residues long. V was pared by 1 base and J by 3 bases, with 10 bases between. Germline V gene data show CDR1 as SGHRS and CDR2 as YFSETQ. The CDR3 DNA reads TGCGCCAGCAGCTTGCTGGGGCGCGACACCGGGGAGCTGTTTTTT. Protein: CASSLLGRDTGELFF.

V gene TRBV2 combines with J gene TRBJ2-1; TRBD2 aligns across 9 bases. The germline gives CDR1 SNHLY, CDR2 FYNNEI. The CDR3 is made up of 15 amino acids. After removal of 4 bases from V and 4 bases from J, the junction contained 5 bases not matched to a gene. In nucleotides, the CDR3 is TGTGCCAGCAGTGGGGCGGGGGGGAAATACAATGAGCAGTTCTTC. Protein: CASSGAGGKYNEQFF.

CDR3: CASTRDRWTEAFF. The CDR3 DNA reads as TGTGCCAGCACCCGGGACAGGTGGACTGAAGCTTTCTTT. J is TRBJ1-1 and V is TRBV6-5, with 8 bases that match TRBD1. V was clipped by 7 bases and J by 5 bases; unmatched bases: 6. Germline V lookup: CDR1 MNHEY, CDR2 SVGAGI. The CDR3 is 13 amino acids.

The chain joins TRBV6-2 or TRBV6-3 to TRBJ1-4; D perhaps matches TRBD1 (6 bases). CDR3 length: 14 amino acids. Trimming pared 2 bases from V and 8 bases from J, leaving 12 bases between. Germline assignment: CDR1 MNHEY and CDR2 SVGEGT. The CDR3 DNA is TGTGCCAGCAGTTACGCACAGGGCCGGGAAAAACTGTTTTTT. Protein sequence: CASSYAQGREKLFF.

The V call is TRBV5-8, the J call TRBJ2-1; D gene ambiguous. V shed 1 base and J shed 2 bases, with 7 bases lying between them. The CDR3 consists of 14 residues. From germline, CDR1 is SGHTS and CDR2 YDEGEE. CDR3 region: CASSLLVPYNEQFF. DNA for the CDR3: TGTGCCAGCAGCTTGCTAGTGCCCTACAATGAGCAGTTCTTC. Combining the CDR3 with reference TRBV5-8 and TRBJ2-1 gives the whole variable domain EAGVTQSPTHLIKTRGQQATLRCSPISGHTSVYWYQQALGLGLQFLLWYDEGEERNRGNFPPRFSGRQFPNYSSELNVNALELEDSALYLCASSLLVPYNEQFFGPGTRLTVL.

V and J are TRBV19 and TRBJ1-2; weak D call: TRBD1 (5 bases). The V end was cut by 2 bases, the J end by 6 bases, with 13 bases between. The CDR3 is 14 residues long. Germline CDR1 and CDR2: LNHDA and SQIVND (reference sequence). CDR3 sequence: CASSISQGFNGYTF. Here the CDR3 DNA reads TGTGCCAGTAGTATATCCCAGGGATTTAATGGCTACACCTTC.

This chain joins TRBV2 and TRBJ2-7, with TRBD2 matching 12 bases. CDR1 is SNHLY, CDR2 FYNNEI, per germline. The CDR3 has 19 amino acids. The V segment lost 6 bases and the J segment 0 bases; nucleotides outside the gene matches: 15. CDR3 bases: TGTGCCAGCAGGGCACAACCGGGACTAGCGGGCCTAAGCTCCTACGAGCAGTACTTC. This codes for CASRAQPGLAGLSSYEQYF.

This clone showed up just a few times. The chain employs TRBV5-1 and TRBJ1-6; perhaps TRBD1 as D (6 bases). Germline values: CDR1 SGHRS, CDR2 YFSETQ. V was clipped by 4 bases and J by 6 bases, with 17 bases between them. CDR3 length: 16 amino acids. The CDR3 spells CASSLGNRAANSPLHF. The CDR3, as DNA: TGCGCCAGCAGCCTTGGGAACAGGGCAGCTAATTCACCCCTCCACTTT.

V is TRBV29-1 and J is TRBJ1-1; D call uncertain. The V and J ends lost 0 bases and 3 bases respectively, with 8 bases between them. Germline CDR1 reads SQVTM; CDR2 reads ANQGSEA. The CDR3 consists of 13 residues. CDR3 region: CSVEESVDTEAFF. The CDR3 bases are TGCAGCGTTGAAGAATCGGTGGACACTGAAGCTTTCTTT.

This clone was counted a few times. The chain links TRBV19 to TRBJ2-1; 7 positions agree with TRBD2. This CDR3 is built from 15 residues. V shed 1 base and J 4 bases; nucleotides not matched to a gene: 4. Germline V gene sequence: CDR1 LNHDA, CDR2 SQIVND (reference sequence). DNA of the CDR3: TGTGCCAGTAGTATAGGCGCTAGCGGATACAATGAGCAGTTCTTC. It is translated as CASSIGASGYNEQFF.

V gene TRBV18 combines with J gene TRBJ2-1; the D gene is possibly TRBD1 (5 bases). This CDR3 is 17 amino acids long. Trimming stripped 5 bases from V and 5 bases from J, with 22 bases between. Germline V gives CDR1 KGHSH, CDR2 LQKENI. In nucleotides, the CDR3 is TGTGCCAGCTCATCAGACCTTCTAGGGGCGAGAAACAATGAGCAGTTCTTC. It specifies CASSSDLLGARNNEQFF.

The CDR3, as DNA: TGTGCCAGCAGCTCGATCCGGGACAGCTATTATAATTCACCCCTCCACTTT. Translated, it gives CASSSIRDSYYNSPLHF. V gene TRBV7-2 combines with J gene TRBJ1-6; TRBD1 matches 7 bases. The CDR3 totals 17 residues. J was trimmed by 4 bases and V by 4 bases; bases with no gene match: 10. Germline V gene sequence: CDR1 SGHTA, CDR2 FQGNSA.

This clone showed up just a few times. The chain uses TRBV3-1 (or the pseudogene TRBV3-2) and TRBJ1-1; 7 positions agree with TRBD1. CDR3 length equals 15 residues. Trimming cost V 4 bases and J 1 base; bases outside gene matches: 6. Germline CDR1 LGHDT, CDR2 YNNKEL (reference sequence). This chain's CDR3 is CASSLGGQPNTEAFF. In DNA form, the CDR3 reads TGTGCCAGCAGCCTTGGGGGACAGCCGAACACTGAAGCTTTCTTT.

The V call is TRBV6-6, the J call TRBJ1-3; D unclear. CDR3 length: 15 residues. Trimming removed 7 bases from V and 0 bases from J, with 13 bases in between. CDR1 and CDR2 from the germline V gene are MNHNY and SVGAGI (reference sequence). CDR3 bases: TGTGCCAGCACCGAGTACGGAGCCTCTGGAAACACCATATATTTT. This codes for CASTEYGASGNTIYF.

The chain carries TRBV29-1 and TRBJ2-3; D not resolved. Per the germline V gene, CDR1 is SQVTM and CDR2 is ANQGSEA. CDR3 length equals 14 residues. Trimming cost V 4 bases and J 0 bases, with 11 bases left between them. CDR3 DNA: TGCAGCGTTGGTGTTAGCATCAGCACAGATACGCAGTATTTT. Translating it yields CSVGVSISTDTQYF.

V usage is TRBV5-1 and J usage is TRBJ1-1; 9 bases line up with TRBD1. The trim removed 4 bases at V and 5 bases at J, leaving 9 bases unmatched. Germline V gene lookup returns CDR1 SGHRS and CDR2 YFSETQ. This CDR3 has 15 amino acids. Here the CDR3 DNA reads TGCGCCAGCAGCCGTGATGGAGACAGGGGGACTGAAGCTTTCTTT. The encoded protein is CASSRDGDRGTEAFF.

This chain uses TRBV14 with TRBJ2-3, with TRBD1 identical over 8 bases. Germline values: CDR1 SGHDN, CDR2 FVKESK. This CDR3 has 16 amino acids. V dropped 0 bases and J dropped 2; count of bases not matched to a gene: 4. The CDR3 spells CASSQERDRYTDTQYF. The CDR3 region has the DNA TGTGCCAGCAGCCAAGAGCGGGACAGGTACACAGATACGCAGTATTTT.

The rearrangement uses TRBV6-5 and TRBJ2-7; weak D call: TRBD2 (6 bases). The CDR3 totals 14 residues. Germline values: CDR1 MNHEY, CDR2 SVGAGI. Deletions cut 7 bases from V and 8 bases from J, with 21 bases between. CDR3 protein: CASNPGVGNTQQYF. CDR3 coding DNA: TGTGCCAGCAATCCGGGAGTAGGGAATACGCAGCAGTACTTC.